This T cell receptor beta chain came from a study of OX40 agonist ivuxolimab in advanced cancers. Germline trimming cut 7 bases from V and 0 bases from J; bases unmatched to any gene: 5. This CDR3 has 16 residues. From germline, CDR1 is SGHVS and CDR2 FQNEAQ. Only in-frame clones appear in the TCRdb table, and some are missing; sequencing was by immunoSEQ multiplex PCR. The sample consists of about 72,000 clones, roughly 91% of them appearing once. Sequenced material: CD4+ or CD8+ T cells sorted from blood, taken in a trial of the OX40 agonist ivuxolimab. The source is an adult with an advanced solid tumor such as melanoma, head and neck, liver or kidney cancer. The chain recombines TRBV7-8 with TRBJ2-4; 11 bases are shared with TRBD2. In nucleotides, the CDR3 is TGTGCCAGCACCCCCGGACTAGCGGGAGCCAAAAACATTCAGTACTTC. Its translation: CASTPGLAGAKNIQYF.